A single sample is the source of the 16 T cell receptor beta chains below, sequenced in a study of glioma-infiltrating T cells after dendritic cell vaccination (TCRdb year 2016). Receptor amplification or capture employed the immunoSEQ multiplex PCR assay. TCRdb took this table from immuneACCESS and kept in-frame rearrangements with V and J called. Such tables lack part of the clones; where checked against another copy, unresolved V genes explain under half of the gap, and the rest is unexplained. This sample has about 30,000 clones in its table, and 85% to 95% of those were observed once. The biggest ten clones account for less than 2.5% of the sample. Sequenced here: blood, sampled before dendritic cell vaccination. The receptors stem from a human donor with glioblastoma.

The gene calls are TRBV5-1 and TRBJ2-1; D uncertain. Germline V gene data show CDR1 as SGHRS and CDR2 as YFSETQ. Trimming stripped 1 base from V and 4 bases from J, with 9 bases between. The CDR3 is 14 amino acids. CDR3 sequence reads: CASSLWYTYNEQFF. The CDR3 coding sequence is TGCGCCAGCAGCTTGTGGTATACTTACAATGAGCAGTTCTTC.

The chain carries TRBV27 and TRBJ1-2; 7 bases align to TRBD1. This CDR3 spans 15 amino acids. CDR1 MNHEY and CDR2 SMNVEV come from the germline V gene (reference sequence). Unmatched junction bases numbered 7, after V lost 1 base and J lost 5 bases. This chain's CDR3 is CASSLYAGGGYGYTF. In DNA, the CDR3 is TGTGCCAGCAGTTTATATGCAGGGGGTGGGTATGGCTACACCTTC.

This clone was found once. The CDR3 spells CASKHRGLTVYGYTF. The CDR3 bases are TGTGCCAGCAAGCACAGGGGGCTTACGGTCTATGGCTACACCTTC. This chain links TRBV5-4 with TRBJ1-2, with TRBD1 matching 9 bases. The V gene end was trimmed by 6 bases and the J gene end by 4 bases; junction bases not matched to a gene: 10. The CDR3 has 15 residues. The V gene's germline CDR1 is SGHNT and CDR2 YYREEE (reference sequence).

The rearrangement uses TRBV7-6 and TRBJ2-2, with D possibly matching TRBD2 (5 bases). The CDR3 runs to 13 residues. Trimming shortened V by 5 bases and J by 6 bases, and 10 bases separated the two germline ends. In germline, CDR1 is SGHVS, CDR2 FNYEAQ. This CDR3 is CASSLAGPGELFF. As DNA, the CDR3 is TGTGCCAGCAGCCTCGCGGGTCCCGGGGAGCTGTTTTTT.

With respect to this clone: In the same sample, other DNA sequences code for this CDR3. The genes are TRBV30 and TRBJ2-2; weak D call: TRBD1 (6 bases). The CDR3 runs to 13 residues. Trimming removed 3 bases at V and 7 bases at J, with 12 bases between. Per germline, CDR1 GTSNPN and CDR2 SVGIG (reference sequence). The CDR3 region has the DNA TGTGCCTGGAGAGGGCAGGGGTACGGGGAGCTGTTTTTT. Translating it yields CAWRGQGYGELFF.

The chain couples TRBV7-6 to TRBJ2-5, with D maybe TRBD2 (5 bases). The end of the DNA aligns better with TRBJ2-7, so the J call may be wrong. Germline assignment: CDR1 SGHVS and CDR2 FNYEAQ. The CDR3 has 14 residues. CDR3 in amino acids: CASSLVAIASEQYF. The CDR3 DNA sequence: TGTGCCAGCAGCTTAGTGGCCATAGCGAGCGAGCAGTACTTC.

The J gene is TRBJ2-2, the V gene TRBV5-1; weak D call: TRBD1 (6 bases). The V and J ends lost 0 bases and 6 bases respectively, with 12 bases between them. From germline, CDR1 is SGHRS and CDR2 YFSETQ. The CDR3 consists of 15 residues. The CDR3 DNA follows: TGCGCCAGCAGCTTGGGTGCAGGGGCGGCCGGGGAGCTGTTTTTT. It yields the protein CASSLGAGAAGELFF.

This chain uses TRBV14 with TRBJ2-5; possibly TRBD2 for D (6 bases). Trimming left V 6 bases short and J 1 base short, with 15 bases between. The CDR3 sequence is 15 residues long. The germline V gene has CDR1 SGHDN and CDR2 FVKESK. In DNA form, the CDR3 reads TGTGCCAGCAGTCCGATCCGGGGGAGCCAAGAGACCCAGTACTTC. Protein sequence: CASSPIRGSQETQYF.

J is TRBJ2-6 and V is TRBV12-2; the D segment call TRBD2 is taken from the table without a DNA check. TRBV12-2 is shown as a pseudogene. There are 22 residues in the CDR3. The CDR3 DNA reads TGTGCAAGTCGCTTAGTCCAGAAGACTCACGTCGGGTCCAGCTCTGGGGCCAACGTCCTGACTTTC. It encodes CASRLVQKTHVGSSSGANVLTF.

The chain links TRBV5-1 to TRBJ2-3; 12 nucleotides match TRBD2. Unmatched junction bases numbered 6, after V lost 4 bases and J lost 6 bases. The germline V gene has CDR1 SGHRS and CDR2 YFSETQ. The CDR3 has 15 residues. The CDR3, as DNA: TGCGCCAGCAGCGTACTAGCGGGGGGCAGGGATACGCAGTATTTT. It yields the protein CASSVLAGGRDTQYF.

The rearrangement uses TRBV2 and TRBJ1-2; the match to TRBD1 covers 9 bases. This CDR3 comprises 12 residues. The junction had 9 bases not matched to a gene; V was cut back by 11 bases and J by 8 bases. CDR1 is SNHLY and CDR2 is FYNNEI in the germline V gene. CDR3 DNA sequence: TGTGCCCCGTCCCGGGACAGGGACGGCTACACCTTC. Translating gives CAPSRDRDGYTF.

V gene TRBV5-1 combines with J gene TRBJ1-1; 9 positions agree with TRBD1. The germline CDR1 and CDR2 sequences are SGHRS and YFSETQ. V gave up 0 bases and J gave up 11 bases; unmatched junction bases: 17. CDR3 size: 17 residues. The CDR3 spells CASSLVEYATGGFLAFF. CDR3 nucleotides: TGCGCCAGCAGCTTGGTGGAGTACGCGACAGGGGGATTTTTGGCTTTCTTT.

This chain connects TRBV4-2 to TRBJ2-5, with 9 bases lining up with TRBD2. V lost 1 base and J lost 4; bases outside the gene matches: 10. Germline-derived CDR1 and CDR2 are LGHNA and YNFKEQ. This CDR3 is 17 amino acids long. The CDR3 DNA is TGTGCCAGCAGCCAAGGAGGCGGGGGGGCAGTTGGAGAGACCCAGTACTTC. It yields the protein CASSQGGGGAVGETQYF.

The chain is built from TRBV27 and TRBJ1-1; 9 bases agree with TRBD1. The length of the CDR3 is 14 residues. The germline CDR1 and CDR2 sequences are MNHEY and SMNVEV (reference sequence). V shed 2 bases and J 8 bases; nucleotides not matched to a gene: 6. The CDR3 loop reads CASSLTGGAAEAFF. CDR3 bases: TGTGCCAGCAGTTTAACAGGGGGCGCGGCCGAAGCTTTCTTT.

This rearrangement joins TRBV5-6 to TRBJ2-7; D unclear. Germline V gene lookup returns CDR1 SGHDT and CDR2 YYEEEE. This CDR3 region has 11 residues. Trimming left V 4 bases short and J 2 bases short, with 4 bases between. The CDR3 loop reads CASSQTYEQYF. The CDR3 nucleotides are TGTGCCAGCAGCCAGACCTACGAGCAGTACTTC.

This chain links TRBV7-9 with TRBJ2-5; D is possibly TRBD2 (5 bases). Between the trimmed V and J ends, which lost 2 bases and 5 bases, there was a span of 9 bases. Germline CDR1 is SEHNR and CDR2 is FQNEAQ (reference sequence). This CDR3 spans 13 amino acids. The CDR3 DNA reads as TGTGCCAGCAGCTTAATTCAGCGGGAGACCCAGTACTTC. Its translation is CASSLIQRETQYF.